The subject of this entry is one T cell receptor (beta chain). Its matching antigen is unknown. This sample is drawn from a study of metastatic and nonmetastatic thyroid tumors. In the original workflow: Built for papillary thyroid cancer, a distant-metastasis classifier drew on CDR3 differences across clinicopathological groups. TCRdb ran MiXCR on the PCR reads. What appears here as the V and J calls and clone size reflects TCRdb's work, not the paper's. The sample includes about 30,000 clones, 3.5% to 5% of them seen just once. Findings and caveats of the study: For both blood and tumor, malignant thyroid tumors reportedly showed significantly higher TCR beta diversity than benign nodules did.

The CDR3 covers 16 residues. Trimming removed 3 bases from V and 7 bases from J; junction bases left unmatched: 7. Germline V CDR1 and CDR2: SNHLY, FYNNEI. Thyroid surgery had not been preceded by any treatment in any patient. This TCR came from a female donor with papillary thyroid cancer or a benign thyroid nodule (not recorded which). Some clones in this sample may be carry-over from other donors' samples. The sequencing input was blood. The gene calls are TRBV2 and TRBJ1-5, with 12 bases matching TRBD1. The CDR3 DNA is TGTGCCAGCAGTGACCAGGGACAGGGGGCAGGACAGCCCCAGCATTTT. This gives the protein CASSDQGQGAGQPQHF.